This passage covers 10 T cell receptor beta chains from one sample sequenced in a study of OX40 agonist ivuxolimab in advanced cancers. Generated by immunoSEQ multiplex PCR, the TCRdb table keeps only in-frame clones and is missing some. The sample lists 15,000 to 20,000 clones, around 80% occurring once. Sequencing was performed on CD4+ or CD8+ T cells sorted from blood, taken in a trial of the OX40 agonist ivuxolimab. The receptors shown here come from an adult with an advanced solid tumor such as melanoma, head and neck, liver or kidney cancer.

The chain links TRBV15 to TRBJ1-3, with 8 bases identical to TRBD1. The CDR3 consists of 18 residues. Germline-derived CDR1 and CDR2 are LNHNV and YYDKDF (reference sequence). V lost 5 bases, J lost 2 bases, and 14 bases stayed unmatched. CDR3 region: CATSGDPRTGWTGNTIYF. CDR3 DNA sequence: TGTGCCACCAGCGGCGACCCTCGGACAGGGTGGACTGGAAACACCATATATTTT.

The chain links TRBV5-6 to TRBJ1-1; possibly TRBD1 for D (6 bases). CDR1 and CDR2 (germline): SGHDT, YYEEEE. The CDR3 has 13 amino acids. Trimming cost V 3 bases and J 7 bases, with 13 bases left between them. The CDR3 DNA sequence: TGTGCCAGCAGCTCCACAGGGATGGGTGAAGCTTTCTTT. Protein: CASSSTGMGEAFF.

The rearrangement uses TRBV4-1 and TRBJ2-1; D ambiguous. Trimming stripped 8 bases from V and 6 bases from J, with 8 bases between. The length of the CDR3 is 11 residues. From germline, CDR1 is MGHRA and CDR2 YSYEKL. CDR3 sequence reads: CASRQANEQFF. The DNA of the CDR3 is TGCGCCAGCCGGCAGGCCAATGAGCAGTTCTTC.

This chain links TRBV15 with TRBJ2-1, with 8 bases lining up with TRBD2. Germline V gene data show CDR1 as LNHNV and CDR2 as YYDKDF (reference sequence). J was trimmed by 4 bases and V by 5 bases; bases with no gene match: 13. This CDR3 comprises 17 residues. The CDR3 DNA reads TGTGCCACCAGCTCGGTGGAGCGGGAGACGGGTTACAATGAGCAGTTCTTC. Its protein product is CATSSVERETGYNEQFF.

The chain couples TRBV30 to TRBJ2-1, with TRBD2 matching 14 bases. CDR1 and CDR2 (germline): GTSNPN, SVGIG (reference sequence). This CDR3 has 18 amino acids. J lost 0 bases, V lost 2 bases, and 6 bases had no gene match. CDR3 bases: TGTGCCTGGAGTTTTGAGACTAGCGGGGGGGCCTCCTACAATGAGCAGTTCTTC. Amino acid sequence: CAWSFETSGGASYNEQFF.

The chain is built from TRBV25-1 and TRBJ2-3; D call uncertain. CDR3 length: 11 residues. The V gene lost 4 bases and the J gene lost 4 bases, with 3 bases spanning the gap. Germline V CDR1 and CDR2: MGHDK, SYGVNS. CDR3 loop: CASSGPDTQYF. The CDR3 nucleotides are TGTGCCAGCAGTGGACCAGATACGCAGTATTTT.

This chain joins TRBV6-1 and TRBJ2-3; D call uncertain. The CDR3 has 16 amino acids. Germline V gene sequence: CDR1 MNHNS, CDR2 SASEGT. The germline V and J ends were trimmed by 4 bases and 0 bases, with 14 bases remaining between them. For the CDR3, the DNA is TGTGCCAGCAGTGCCCTTCCAGGCCCAAGCACAGATACGCAGTATTTT. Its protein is CASSALPGPSTDTQYF.

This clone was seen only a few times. CDR3 region: CASRKSGTGDEKLFF. As DNA, the CDR3 is TGTGCCAGCAGAAAATCCGGGACAGGGGATGAAAAACTGTTTTTT. The chain has TRBV11-2 and TRBJ1-4, with 10 bases aligning to TRBD1. J gave up 6 bases and V 6 bases, and 7 bases lay outside the gene matches. Germline V lookup: CDR1 SGHAT, CDR2 FQNNGV. CDR3 length: 15 residues.

The CDR3 DNA reads as TGTGCCAGCAGCCAGGTAGGCTACGAGCAGTACTTC. Amino acids: CASSQVGYEQYF. V usage is TRBV5-6 and J usage is TRBJ2-7; no clear D gene. CDR3 length: 12 residues. CDR1 and CDR2 from the germline V gene are SGHDT and YYEEEE. Trimming cost V 4 bases and J 3 bases, with 8 bases left between them.

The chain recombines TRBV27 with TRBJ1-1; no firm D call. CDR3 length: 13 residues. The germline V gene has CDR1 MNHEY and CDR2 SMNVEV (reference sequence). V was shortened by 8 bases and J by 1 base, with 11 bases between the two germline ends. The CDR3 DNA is TGTGCCAGCGCCTGGGCGGGGAACACTGAAGCTTTCTTT. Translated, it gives CASAWAGNTEAFF.